Presented here are 15 T cell receptor beta chains from one specimen sequenced in a study of patients and donors after allogeneic stem cell transplantation. MiXCR, applied by TCRdb to the RT-PCR reads, yields one record per CDR3 protein. This sample carries hundreds of thousands of distinct CDR3 sequences, around 40% of them seen once, and the ten largest clones take approximately 10%. Input material: blood, either unsorted or a sorted T cell fraction (not recorded which). The receptors stem from a human donor who was either an allogeneic HSCT recipient or a stem cell or donor lymphocyte infusion donor (not recorded which). It is not recorded whose cells these are; they may come from a transplant donor.

This clonotype was recorded a few times. The genes are TRBV20-1 and TRBJ2-3, with D perhaps matching TRBD2 (6 bases). Germline V gene lookup returns CDR1 DFQATT and CDR2 SNEGSKA (reference sequence). CDR3 length equals 13 residues. V gave up 3 bases and J gave up 5 bases, with 12 bases separating them. The CDR3 protein is CSASPGDGDTQYF. DNA of the CDR3: TGCAGTGCTAGTCCGGGGGATGGAGATACGCAGTATTTT.

CDR3 residues: CSVKQGEVGYTF. DNA of the CDR3: TGCAGCGTGAAGCAGGGGGAAGTTGGCTACACCTTC. This chain connects TRBV29-1 to TRBJ1-2, with 7 bases lining up with TRBD1. The CDR3 length is 12 residues. V was pared by 6 bases and J by 7 bases, with 8 bases of the junction left unmatched. Germline V CDR1 and CDR2: SQVTM, ANQGSEA.

This clonotype was observed a handful of times. J is TRBJ1-2 and V is TRBV7-2; the D is unclear. Germline loops: CDR1 SGHTA, CDR2 FQGNSA. The CDR3 length is 14 residues. V lost 5 bases, J lost 2 bases, and 12 bases lay in between. The CDR3 sequence is CASSPREGNYGYTF. DNA for the CDR3: TGTGCCAGCAGCCCGCGGGAAGGGAACTATGGCTACACCTTC.

The chain couples TRBV27 to TRBJ1-5, with TRBD1 identical over 8 bases. Losses at the gene ends were 5 bases for V and 4 bases for J; bases not matched to a gene: 4. Germline-derived CDR1 and CDR2 are MNHEY and SMNVEV (reference sequence). The CDR3 length is 14 residues. The CDR3: CASSLTGANQPQHF. DNA for the CDR3: TGTGCCAGCAGTCTGACAGGGGCTAATCAGCCCCAGCATTTT.

This clonotype was detected a few times. V gene TRBV10-3 combines with J gene TRBJ2-7; D remains ambiguous. V lost 3 bases and J 2 bases, leaving 8 bases between the germline ends. This CDR3 spans 13 amino acids. Germline-derived CDR1 and CDR2 are ENHRY and SYGVKD. CDR3: CAISEPDTYEQYF. In DNA form, the CDR3 reads TGTGCCATCAGTGAACCGGATACCTACGAGCAGTACTTC.

The V call is TRBV9, the J call TRBJ2-3, with unresolved D. Trimming took 3 bases from V and 3 from J, leaving 11 bases between them. In germline, CDR1 is SGDLS, CDR2 YYNGEE. The CDR3 runs 14 residues. The CDR3 coding sequence is TGTGCCAGCAGCGCCCGATCGGCAACAGATACGCAGTATTTT. Translated: CASSARSATDTQYF.

This clonotype was seen a single time. This rearrangement joins TRBV2 to TRBJ2-3; possibly TRBD1 or TRBD2 for D (5 bases each). The CDR3 spans 13 residues. V was trimmed by 3 bases and J by 6 bases, leaving 10 bases between them. The germline CDR1 and CDR2 sequences are SNHLY and FYNNEI. CDR3 nucleotide sequence: TGTGCCAGCAGTGACTGGGACGGGGATACGCAGTATTTT. Residues: CASSDWDGDTQYF.

This clonotype has just a few counts. The chain links TRBV6-1 to TRBJ1-3, with unresolved D. This CDR3 spans 15 amino acids. Germline assignment: CDR1 MNHNS and CDR2 SASEGT. V lost 5 bases and J lost 4, with 15 bases in between. CDR3 coding DNA: TGTGCCAGCAGTCCCCGCGAGGGATCGGGAAACACCATATATTTT. Protein sequence: CASSPREGSGNTIYF.

The chain combines TRBV20-1 with TRBJ1-1; D gene unclear. The V gene lost 5 bases and the J gene lost 0 bases, with 13 bases spanning the gap. Germline CDR1 is DFQATT and CDR2 is SNEGSKA (reference sequence). There are 14 residues in the CDR3. CDR3 loop: CSAPGEWMNTEAFF. As DNA, the CDR3 is TGCAGTGCTCCTGGGGAGTGGATGAACACTGAAGCTTTCTTT.

This clonotype has more than one count but fewer than ten. V usage is TRBV15 and J usage is TRBJ1-4, with a tentative D call TRBD1 (6 bases). Germline V gene lookup returns CDR1 LNHNV and CDR2 YYDKDF (reference sequence). V was shortened by 0 bases and J by 8 bases, with 13 bases between the two germline ends. This CDR3 contains 15 residues. The CDR3: CATSRDGGTTEKLFF. The CDR3 DNA is TGTGCCACCAGCAGAGATGGAGGGACAACCGAAAAACTGTTTTTT.

There are a few counts of this clonotype. This chain joins TRBV25-1 and TRBJ1-4; 7 positions agree with TRBD1. Germline V lookup: CDR1 MGHDK, CDR2 SYGVNS. This CDR3 spans 15 amino acids. Unmatched junction bases numbered 5, after V lost 3 bases and J lost 4 bases. CDR3 in DNA: TGTGCCAGCAGTGATCCGGGGACAGATAATGAAAAACTGTTTTTT. Translating it yields CASSDPGTDNEKLFF.

This clonotype was counted a few times. This chain uses TRBV12-3 or TRBV12-4 with TRBJ1-2, with D possibly matching TRBD1 (5 bases). The ends were cut back, 3 bases at V and 4 bases at J, with 15 bases in the middle. This CDR3 is built from 15 residues. CDR3 nucleotide sequence: TGTGCCAGCAGTTTTATCTTGACAGAATTCTATGGCTACACCTTC. Its translation: CASSFILTEFYGYTF.

V gene TRBV4-1 combines with J gene TRBJ2-1, with unresolved D. CDR3 size: 12 residues. The V end was cut by 1 base, the J end by 6 bases, with 4 bases between. From germline, CDR1 is MGHRA and CDR2 YSYEKL. The DNA for the CDR3 is TGCGCCAGCAGCCAAGGGAGCAATGAGCAGTTCTTC. Protein: CASSQGSNEQFF.

The chain has TRBV20-1 and TRBJ1-4; TRBD1 aligns across 8 bases. Unmatched junction bases numbered 3, after V lost 2 bases and J lost 4 bases. Germline values: CDR1 DFQATT, CDR2 SNEGSKA (reference sequence). The CDR3 has 14 amino acids. CDR3 loop: CSARTTGVNEKLFF. CDR3 DNA sequence: TGCAGTGCTAGAACGACAGGGGTTAATGAAAAACTGTTTTTT.

Only a few counts were recorded for this clonotype. The CDR3 DNA reads TGTGCCAGCAGCTTAGGGGGGGACCTAGATGAGCAGTTCTTC. It is translated as CASSLGGDLDEQFF. This chain links TRBV7-6 with TRBJ2-1; possible D gene TRBD2, 6 bases. Trimming left V 1 base short and J 8 bases short, with 12 bases between. There are 14 residues in the CDR3. Germline CDR1 is SGHVS and CDR2 is FNYEAQ.